The 2 T cell receptor beta chains below all came from one sample that was sequenced in a study of T cell responses to AZD1222 COVID-19 vaccine. The assay was immunoSEQ multiplex PCR, and TCRdb's table has in-frame clones only and misses some. The repertoire holds 65,000 to 100,000 clones, with about 90% as singletons. The specimen was peripheral blood, collected 28 days after the second AZD1222 dose. The origin of the receptors is an adult who received the AZD1222 COVID-19 vaccine.

The V gene is TRBV24-1, the J gene TRBJ1-2, with a tentative D call TRBD1 (5 bases). Germline V gene sequence: CDR1 KGHDR, CDR2 SFDVKD. V lost 9 bases and J 3 bases, leaving 13 bases between the germline ends. This CDR3 region has 13 residues. The CDR3, as DNA: TGTGCCACCGGGCGTTCAGGGTACTATGGCTACACCTTC. Translated, it gives CATGRSGYYGYTF.

This chain connects TRBV30 to TRBJ2-7; D might be TRBD1 (5 bases). The germline CDR1 and CDR2 sequences are GTSNPN and SVGIG (reference sequence). Deletions cut 6 bases from V and 6 bases from J, with 15 bases between. The CDR3 contains 12 residues. The CDR3 nucleotides read TGTGCCTGTTGTCATCAGGGCTCCGAGCAGTACTTC. Translated, it gives CACCHQGSEQYF.